This T cell receptor beta chain originates from a study of T-cell memory formation after mild COVID-19. In its sample, this clonotype was seen many times. MiXCR, applied by TCRdb to the 5' RACE reads, yields one record per CDR3 protein. The sample includes 250,000 to 300,000 distinct CDR3 sequences, 16% seen only once; the top ten take roughly 25%. V lost 5 bases to trimming and J lost 6 bases; unmatched junction nucleotides: 10. The germline CDR1 and CDR2 sequences are SGHDN and FVKESK. This CDR3 comprises 15 residues. The receptor's source is a man aged 18 to 30 who had mild COVID-19 (a few samples of this study predate the infection). Cell type and time point are not known. The genes are TRBV14 and TRBJ2-7; TRBD2 matches at 10 bases. The sequencing sample was made of PBMCs or a T cell subset sorted from them (not recorded which). CDR3 sequence: CASSGPASGGAEQYF. The CDR3, as DNA: TGTGCCAGCAGCGGTCCCGCAAGCGGGGGGGCCGAGCAGTACTTC.